The subject of this entry is one T cell receptor beta chain. An end of the junction differs from the germline gene, which may be a read error. The sample originates from a study of tumor-infiltrating lymphocytes in primary liver carcinoma. Total RNA amounting to 500 ng was the source from which TCR beta cDNA was made with a constant-region primer. Three rounds of nested multiplex PCR with slightly modified ARM-PCR produced TCR beta libraries. For roughly 10 cycles apiece, the opening two PCR rounds ran with TRBV1-TRBV30 forward primers and a C-beta reverse primer. MiXCR was run by TCRdb on the multiplex PCR reads, yielding one entry per CDR3 protein. The sample holds hundreds of thousands of distinct CDR3 sequences, 45% to 70% seen once. The CDR3 runs 14 residues. The germline CDR1 and CDR2 sequences are SGHAT and FQNNGV. Unsorted whole blood supplied the RNA, and germline DNA was extracted too.

The chain joins TRBV11-2 to TRBJ2-7; 8 positions match TRBD1. Sequencing used peripheral blood. The receptor was isolated from a woman in her 30s with primary liver carcinoma and hepatitis B virus infection. CDR3 DNA: TGTACCAGCAGTACAGGGGGTCGATTCTACAAGCAGTACTTC. Translating gives CTSSTGGRFYKQYF. Variable domain in full (rest from reference TRBV11-2 and TRBJ2-7): EAGVAQSPRYKIIEKRQSVAFWCNPISGHATLYWYQQILGQGPKLLIQFQNNGVVDDSQLPKDRFSAERLKGVDSTLKIQPAKLEDSAVYLCTSSTGGRFYKQYFGPGTRLTVT.